The T cell receptor beta chain described here comes from a study of blood T cell repertoires in COVID-19. As for the study in general: Acute-phase and convalescent COVID-19 samples originated in the United States, Italy and Spain.

The V segment lost 5 bases and the J segment 5 bases; nucleotides outside the gene matches: 7. Germline-derived CDR1 and CDR2 are SNHLY and FYNNEI. This CDR3 has 14 residues. This clone showed up just once. How the authors handled the data: Reference gene primer amplification in the assay estimated nucleated cell counts. Sequenced by immunoSEQ multiplex PCR; TCRdb stores in-frame clones only, minus some. That table furnishes V, J and clone size, whereas the DNA furnished D and trimming. The sample yields about 12,000 clones, around 73% seen once. The chain couples TRBV2 to TRBJ2-7; 9 bases align to TRBD1. Material: peripheral blood. The source is a human donor in a cohort sampled during active COVID-19. CDR3 region: CASSSGTGPNEQYF. The CDR3 nucleotides read TGTGCCAGCAGTTCCGGGACAGGGCCCAACGAGCAGTACTTC.